This paragraph reports one T cell receptor (beta chain). These data are taken from a study of blood T cell repertoires in COVID-19. Study as a whole: The samples span acute and convalescent COVID-19 from the United States, Italy and Spain.

The V gene lost 0 bases and the J gene lost 3 bases, with 18 bases spanning the gap. The germline V gene encodes CDR1 LNHNV and CDR2 YYDKDF (reference sequence). There are 17 residues in the CDR3. Profiled with immunoSEQ multiplex PCR; TCRdb holds only in-frame clones, not every one. The sample includes hundreds of thousands of clones, 85% of them seen just once. This chain uses TRBV15 with TRBJ2-7; D is perhaps TRBD2 (6 bases). The source of this sequence is a young woman with acute or convalescent COVID-19. Sequencing was done on a sample of peripheral blood. CDR3 residues: CATSRDPGDPRHYEQYF. For the CDR3, the DNA is TGTGCCACCAGCAGAGATCCGGGAGACCCGAGACACTACGAGCAGTACTTC.